This T cell receptor (beta chain) was captured in a study of cytomegalovirus exposure and HLA in healthy donors. Study-level points and caveats: In vitro checks showed that a few CMV-associated chains really do target CMV antigens. It was approximately 150 TCR beta chains that were listed as cytomegalovirus-associated. According to a subsequent analysis, TCR clusters from the first cohort were inclined to appear together in the 120 validation repertoires.

A note on this clone: As yet, its antigen is unknown.

Profiled with immunoSEQ multiplex PCR; TCRdb holds only in-frame clones, not every one. The table lists about 98,000 clones, approximately 88% of them singletons. CDR1 is PRHDT and CDR2 is FYEKMQ in the germline V gene (reference sequence). The CDR3 is 14 residues long. Trimming took off 0 bases at V and 0 bases at J, with 5 bases between the two ends. This clonotype was obtained from a woman in her twenties or thirties in good health and CMV-seronegative. Sequenced input: PBMCs. V and J are TRBV13 and TRBJ1-1, with D hard to call. The DNA of the CDR3 is TGTGCCAGCAGCTTAGGACAGTTGAACACTGAAGCTTTCTTT. It yields the protein CASSLGQLNTEAFF.